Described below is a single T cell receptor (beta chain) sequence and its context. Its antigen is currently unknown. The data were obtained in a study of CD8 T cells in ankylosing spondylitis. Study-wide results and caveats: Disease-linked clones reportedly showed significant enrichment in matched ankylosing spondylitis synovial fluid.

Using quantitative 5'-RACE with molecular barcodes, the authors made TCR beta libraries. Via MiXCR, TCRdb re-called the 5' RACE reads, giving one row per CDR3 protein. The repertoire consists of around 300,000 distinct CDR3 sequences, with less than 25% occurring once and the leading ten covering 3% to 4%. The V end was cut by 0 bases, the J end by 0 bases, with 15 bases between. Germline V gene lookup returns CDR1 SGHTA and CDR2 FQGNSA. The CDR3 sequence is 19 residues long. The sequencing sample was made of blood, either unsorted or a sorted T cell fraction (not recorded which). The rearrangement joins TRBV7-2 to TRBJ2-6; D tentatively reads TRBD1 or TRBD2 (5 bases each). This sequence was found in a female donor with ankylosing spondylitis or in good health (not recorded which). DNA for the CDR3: TGTGCCAGCAGCTTAGCGGGACCCTTATTCTCCTCTGGGGCCAACGTCCTGACTTTC. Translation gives CASSLAGPLFSSGANVLTF.